The rows below give T cell receptor beta chains drawn from one sample of a study of Ad26.COV2.S vaccination and SARS-CoV-2 variants. Profiled with immunoSEQ multiplex PCR; TCRdb holds only in-frame clones, not every one. The data show 510,000 or so clones, approximately 88% seen once. The input for sequencing was peripheral blood, taken in a trial of Ad26.COV2.S vaccine versus placebo. These receptors originate from a person aged 18-60 years who received the Ad26.COV2.S COVID-19 vaccine or a placebo. Both conserved end residues are trimmed from each CDR3. The D gene is left open where the match is weak.

d_call: .
v_call: TRBV5-6
cdr3_length: 11
j_call: TRBJ1-2
cdr3_aa: ASSLGRDYGYT

d_call: .
v_call: TRBV7-8
cdr3_length: 10
j_call: TRBJ1-3
cdr3_aa: ASSLPRNTIY

d_call: .
v_call: TRBV14
cdr3_length: 11
j_call: TRBJ2-2
cdr3_aa: ASSQSVTGELF

d_call: .
v_call: TRBV4-1
cdr3_length: 14
j_call: TRBJ2-7
cdr3_aa: ASSQDITLPGREQY

d_call: TRBD2
v_call: TRBV6-5
cdr3_length: 13
j_call: TRBJ2-1
cdr3_aa: ASRTSGGSYNEQF

d_call: .
v_call: TRBV5-6
cdr3_length: 13
j_call: TRBJ1-4
cdr3_aa: ASSLGGRRGEKLF

d_call: TRBD2
v_call: TRBV24-1
cdr3_length: 12
j_call: TRBJ2-1
cdr3_aa: ATSREGGLMGQF

d_call: .
v_call: TRBV4-2
cdr3_length: 10
j_call: TRBJ2-3
cdr3_aa: ASSQVVGTQY

d_call: TRBD1
v_call: TRBV7-8
cdr3_length: 11
j_call: TRBJ2-7
cdr3_aa: ASSRTGAAEQY

d_call: TRBD2
v_call: TRBV30
cdr3_length: 15
j_call: TRBJ2-5
cdr3_aa: AWSVGGRTPRGETQY

d_call: .
v_call: TRBV9
cdr3_length: 13
j_call: TRBJ1-1
cdr3_aa: ASSVGRGRDTEAF

d_call: .
v_call: TRBV6-2/TRBV6-3
cdr3_length: 12
j_call: TRBJ2-5
cdr3_aa: ASSYGGKGETQY

d_call: TRBD2
v_call: TRBV20-1
cdr3_length: 9
j_call: TRBJ2-3
cdr3_aa: SARTGGAQY

d_call: TRBD2
v_call: TRBV7-8
cdr3_length: 13
j_call: TRBJ2-7
cdr3_aa: ASSFTSSGAYEQY

d_call: .
v_call: TRBV30
cdr3_length: 12
j_call: TRBJ2-7
cdr3_aa: AWQTGDIPLGQY

d_call: TRBD1
v_call: TRBV30
cdr3_length: 12
j_call: TRBJ1-3
cdr3_aa: AWSADRPGNTIY

d_call: .
v_call: TRBV27
cdr3_length: 11
j_call: TRBJ2-3
cdr3_aa: ASSPAGTDTQY

d_call: TRBD1
v_call: TRBV6-5
cdr3_length: 13
j_call: TRBJ1-1
cdr3_aa: ASRGLTGGSTEAF

d_call: .
v_call: TRBV10-2
cdr3_length: 13
j_call: TRBJ2-7
cdr3_aa: ASRLGDETIYEQY

d_call: .
v_call: TRBV3-1/TRBV3-2
cdr3_length: 11
j_call: TRBJ1-6
cdr3_aa: ASSQGRDSPLH

d_call: .
v_call: TRBV6-5
cdr3_length: 11
j_call: TRBJ2-7
cdr3_aa: ASSRSGGYEQY

d_call: TRBD1
v_call: TRBV6-1
cdr3_length: 15
j_call: TRBJ2-7
cdr3_aa: ASSEREPGQGSYEQY

d_call: .
v_call: TRBV4-3
cdr3_length: 14
j_call: TRBJ2-2
cdr3_aa: ASSPEGSVNTGELF

d_call: .
v_call: TRBV11-2
cdr3_length: 11
j_call: TRBJ2-1
cdr3_aa: ASSLEIYNEQF

d_call: .
v_call: TRBV19
cdr3_length: 13
j_call: TRBJ1-1
cdr3_aa: ASREMGRTNTEAF

d_call: TRBD1
v_call: TRBV5-1
cdr3_length: 13
j_call: TRBJ2-1
cdr3_aa: ASSTGQGAQNEQF

d_call: .
v_call: TRBV28
cdr3_length: 10
j_call: TRBJ2-1
cdr3_aa: ASSLFRTEQF

d_call: .
v_call: TRBV4-1
cdr3_length: 14
j_call: TRBJ1-1
cdr3_aa: ASRGYGGVANTEAF

d_call: TRBD1
v_call: TRBV11-1
cdr3_length: 12
j_call: TRBJ2-7
cdr3_aa: ASSWDRGPYEQY

d_call: TRBD2
v_call: TRBV4-1
cdr3_length: 15
j_call: TRBJ2-1
cdr3_aa: ASSQVDMGLAYNEQF

d_call: .
v_call: TRBV27
cdr3_length: 13
j_call: TRBJ2-1
cdr3_aa: ASSFVRERNNEQF

d_call: TRBD2
v_call: TRBV28
cdr3_length: 12
j_call: TRBJ2-5
cdr3_aa: ASSLSLAGETQY

d_call: TRBD2
v_call: TRBV3-1/TRBV3-2
cdr3_length: 14
j_call: TRBJ2-7
cdr3_aa: ASSQDPGTSSYEQY

d_call: .
v_call: TRBV19
cdr3_length: 15
j_call: TRBJ2-1
cdr3_aa: ASSMLPGGISYNEQF

d_call: TRBD2
v_call: TRBV19
cdr3_length: 13
j_call: TRBJ2-1
cdr3_aa: ASSQGLHSYNEQF

d_call: TRBD2
v_call: TRBV27
cdr3_length: 13
j_call: TRBJ2-2
cdr3_aa: ASSLASGRAGELF

d_call: .
v_call: TRBV7-2
cdr3_length: 11
j_call: TRBJ2-7
cdr3_aa: ASSLGNLNEQY

d_call: TRBD2
v_call: TRBV27
cdr3_length: 12
j_call: TRBJ2-1
cdr3_aa: ASSAQRGAGEQF

d_call: .
v_call: TRBV12-3/TRBV12-4
cdr3_length: 10
j_call: TRBJ2-7
cdr3_aa: ASSFLAYEQY

d_call: TRBD1
v_call: TRBV7-6
cdr3_length: 13
j_call: TRBJ2-7
cdr3_aa: ASSTRTGSSYEQY

d_call: .
v_call: TRBV2
cdr3_length: 11
j_call: TRBJ1-3
cdr3_aa: ASNSGSGNTIY

d_call: .
v_call: TRBV2
cdr3_length: 11
j_call: TRBJ2-7
cdr3_aa: ASITWQPYEQY

d_call: .
v_call: TRBV6-6
cdr3_length: 14
j_call: TRBJ1-1
cdr3_aa: ASSYGGGRLNTEAF

d_call: TRBD1
v_call: TRBV6-6
cdr3_length: 13
j_call: TRBJ2-5
cdr3_aa: ASSYPGQGKETQY

d_call: .
v_call: TRBV7-8
cdr3_length: 13
j_call: TRBJ1-5
cdr3_aa: ASSQPGPGNQPQH

d_call: TRBD1
v_call: TRBV30
cdr3_length: 15
j_call: TRBJ2-6
cdr3_aa: AWTGTGVTSGANVLT